This T cell receptor (beta chain) was sequenced during a study of blood T cell repertoires in COVID-19. The germline gives CDR1 GTSNPN, CDR2 SVGIG (reference sequence). Deletions cut 2 bases from V and 5 bases from J, with 15 bases between. The CDR3 is 14 residues long. Sequencing was performed with immunoSEQ multiplex PCR; in TCRdb, only in-frame clones are kept and a portion is missing. The top ten hold around 5.9% of the sample, which has a few hundred thousand clones, approximately 87% seen once. The clonotype was recovered from a man between 60 and 70 years old with acute or convalescent COVID-19. Sequencing was performed on peripheral blood. The chain has TRBV30 and TRBJ1-2; D may be TRBD1 (6 bases). The CDR3 loop reads CAWSPSMDRYGYTF. CDR3 coding DNA: TGTGCCTGGAGTCCCTCTATGGACAGATATGGCTACACCTTC.